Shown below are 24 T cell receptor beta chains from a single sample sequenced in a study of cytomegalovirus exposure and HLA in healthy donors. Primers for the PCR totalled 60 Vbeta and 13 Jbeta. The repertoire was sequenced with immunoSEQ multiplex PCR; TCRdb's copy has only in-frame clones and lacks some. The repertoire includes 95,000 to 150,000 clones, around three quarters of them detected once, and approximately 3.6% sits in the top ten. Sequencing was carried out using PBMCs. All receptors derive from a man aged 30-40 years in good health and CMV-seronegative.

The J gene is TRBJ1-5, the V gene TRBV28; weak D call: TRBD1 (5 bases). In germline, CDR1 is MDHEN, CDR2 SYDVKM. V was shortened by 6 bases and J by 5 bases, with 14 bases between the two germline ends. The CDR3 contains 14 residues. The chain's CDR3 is CASSLGQTDQPQHF. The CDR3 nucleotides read TGTGCCAGCAGCCTCGGACAAACCGATCAGCCCCAGCATTTT.

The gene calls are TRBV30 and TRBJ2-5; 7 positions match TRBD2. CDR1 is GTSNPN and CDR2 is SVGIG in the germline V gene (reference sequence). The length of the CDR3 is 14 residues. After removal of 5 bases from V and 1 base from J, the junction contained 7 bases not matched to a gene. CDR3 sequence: CAWSRGSPQETQYF. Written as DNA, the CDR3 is TGTGCCTGGTCGCGGGGGAGCCCCCAAGAGACCCAGTACTTC.

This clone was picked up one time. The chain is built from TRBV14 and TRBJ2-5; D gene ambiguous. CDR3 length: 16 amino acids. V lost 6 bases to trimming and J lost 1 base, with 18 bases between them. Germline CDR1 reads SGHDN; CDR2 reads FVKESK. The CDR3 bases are TGTGCCAGCAGTTATGGGCAAACAAGTTTCCAAGAGACCCAGTACTTC. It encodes CASSYGQTSFQETQYF.

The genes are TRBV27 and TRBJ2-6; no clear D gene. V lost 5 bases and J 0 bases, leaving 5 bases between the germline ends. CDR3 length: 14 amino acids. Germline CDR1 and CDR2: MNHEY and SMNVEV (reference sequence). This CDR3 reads CASSLSSGANVLTF. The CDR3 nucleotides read TGTGCCAGCAGTCTCTCCTCTGGGGCCAACGTCCTGACTTTC.

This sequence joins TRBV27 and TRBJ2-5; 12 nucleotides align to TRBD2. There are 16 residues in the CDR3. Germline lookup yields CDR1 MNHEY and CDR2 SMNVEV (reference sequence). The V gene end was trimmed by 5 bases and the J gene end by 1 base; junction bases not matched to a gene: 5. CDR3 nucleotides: TGTGCCAGCAGTCCAGGACTAGCGGGGTTCCAAGAGACCCAGTACTTC. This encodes CASSPGLAGFQETQYF.

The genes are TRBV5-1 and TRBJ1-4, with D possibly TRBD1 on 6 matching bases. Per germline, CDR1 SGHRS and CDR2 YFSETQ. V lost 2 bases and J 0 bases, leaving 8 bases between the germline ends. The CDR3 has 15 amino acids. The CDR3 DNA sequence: TGCGCCAGCAGCTTAGGGGGGGCAACTAATGAAAAACTGTTTTTT. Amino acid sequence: CASSLGGATNEKLFF. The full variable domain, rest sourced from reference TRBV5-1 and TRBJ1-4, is KAGVTQTPRYLIKTRGQQVTLSCSPISGHRSVSWYQQTPGQGLQFLFEYFSETQRNKGNFPGRFSGRQFSNSRSEMNVSTLELGDSALYLCASSLGGATNEKLFFGSGTQLSVL.

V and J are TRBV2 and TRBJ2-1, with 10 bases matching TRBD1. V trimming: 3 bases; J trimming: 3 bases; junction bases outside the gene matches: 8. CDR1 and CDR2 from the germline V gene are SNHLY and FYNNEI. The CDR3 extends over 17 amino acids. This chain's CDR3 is CASSDLGQGGYYNEQFF. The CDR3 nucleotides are TGTGCCAGCAGTGATCTAGGACAGGGGGGCTACTACAATGAGCAGTTCTTC.

CDR3 sequence reads: CASSTRTGDGEQYF. CDR3 coding DNA: TGTGCCAGCAGTACAAGGACAGGGGACGGCGAGCAGTACTTC. J is TRBJ2-5 and V is TRBV28; 9 bases align to TRBD1. The end of the DNA fits TRBJ2-7 better, so the J call may be wrong. The CDR3 runs 14 residues. Germline lookup yields CDR1 MDHEN and CDR2 SYDVKM.

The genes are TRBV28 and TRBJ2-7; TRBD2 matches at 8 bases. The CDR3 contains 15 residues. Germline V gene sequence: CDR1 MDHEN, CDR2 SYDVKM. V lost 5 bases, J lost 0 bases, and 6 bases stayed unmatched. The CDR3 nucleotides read TGTGCCAGCAGTAGGGGCGGGGGGCCCTCCTACGAGCAGTACTTC. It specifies CASSRGGGPSYEQYF.

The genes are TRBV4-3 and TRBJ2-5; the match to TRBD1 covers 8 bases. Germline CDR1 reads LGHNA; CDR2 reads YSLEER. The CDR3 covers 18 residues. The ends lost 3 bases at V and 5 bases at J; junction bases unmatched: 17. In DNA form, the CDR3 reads TGCGCCAGCAGCCAGGCGTTACTAGGGGGACAGGTGGAGGAGACCCAGTACTTC. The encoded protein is CASSQALLGGQVEETQYF.

The CDR3 is CASSVSGQGGNTIYF. For the CDR3, the DNA is TGTGCCAGCAGCGTGTCGGGACAGGGGGGAAACACCATATATTTT. The chain combines TRBV9 with TRBJ1-3; TRBD1 matches at 10 bases. The CDR3 spans 15 residues. V was clipped by 2 bases and J by 4 bases; unmatched bases: 3. From germline, CDR1 is SGDLS and CDR2 YYNGEE.

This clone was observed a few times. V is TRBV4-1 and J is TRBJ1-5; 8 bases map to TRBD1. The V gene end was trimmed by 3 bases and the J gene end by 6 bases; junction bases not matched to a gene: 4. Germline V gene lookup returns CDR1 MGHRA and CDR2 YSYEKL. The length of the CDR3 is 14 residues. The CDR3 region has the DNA TGCGCCAGCAGCCACTCAGGGGGCGGTCAGCCCCAGCATTTT. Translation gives CASSHSGGGQPQHF.

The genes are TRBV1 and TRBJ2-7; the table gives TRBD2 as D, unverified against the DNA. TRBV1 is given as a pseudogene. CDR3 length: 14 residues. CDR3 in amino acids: CTSSPERCPYEQYF. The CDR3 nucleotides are TGCACCAGCAGCCCCGAGCGGTGTCCGTACGAGCAGTACTTC.

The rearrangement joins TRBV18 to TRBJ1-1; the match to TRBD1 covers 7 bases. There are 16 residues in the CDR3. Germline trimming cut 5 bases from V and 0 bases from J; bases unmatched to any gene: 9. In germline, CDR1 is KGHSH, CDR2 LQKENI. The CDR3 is CASSKGTEGLNTEAFF. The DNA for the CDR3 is TGTGCCAGCTCAAAGGGGACAGAGGGTTTGAACACTGAAGCTTTCTTT.

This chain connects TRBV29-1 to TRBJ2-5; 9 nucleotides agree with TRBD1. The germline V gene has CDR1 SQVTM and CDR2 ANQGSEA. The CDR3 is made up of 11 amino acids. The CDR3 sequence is CSTTPPGQGYF. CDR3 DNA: TGCTCAACGACCCCCCCGGGACAGGGCTACTTC.

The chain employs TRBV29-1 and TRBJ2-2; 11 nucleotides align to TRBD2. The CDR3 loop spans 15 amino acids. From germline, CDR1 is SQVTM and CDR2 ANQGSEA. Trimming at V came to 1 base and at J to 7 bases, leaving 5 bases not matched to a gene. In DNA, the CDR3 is TGCAGCGTTGAAGCACTAGCGGGAGTGAACGGGGAGCTGTTTTTT. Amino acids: CSVEALAGVNGELFF.

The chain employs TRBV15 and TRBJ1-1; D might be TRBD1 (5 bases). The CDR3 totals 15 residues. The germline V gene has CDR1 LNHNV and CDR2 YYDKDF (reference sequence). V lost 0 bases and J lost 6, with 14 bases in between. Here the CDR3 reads CATSRDPGRVAEAFF. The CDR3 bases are TGTGCCACCAGCAGAGATCCGGGCAGGGTTGCTGAAGCTTTCTTT.

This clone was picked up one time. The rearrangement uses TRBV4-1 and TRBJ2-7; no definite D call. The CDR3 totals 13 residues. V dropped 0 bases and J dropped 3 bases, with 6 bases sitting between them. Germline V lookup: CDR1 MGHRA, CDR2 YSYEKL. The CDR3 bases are TGCGCCAGCAGCCAAGAGGGCAGCTACGAGCAGTACTTC. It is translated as CASSQEGSYEQYF.

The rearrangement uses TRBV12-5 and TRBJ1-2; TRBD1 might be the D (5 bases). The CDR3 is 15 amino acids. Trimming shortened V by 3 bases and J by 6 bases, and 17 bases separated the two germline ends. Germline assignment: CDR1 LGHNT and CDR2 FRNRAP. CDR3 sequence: CASGFTQGVSNGYTF. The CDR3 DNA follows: TGTGCTAGTGGTTTCACACAAGGGGTTTCAAATGGCTACACCTTC.

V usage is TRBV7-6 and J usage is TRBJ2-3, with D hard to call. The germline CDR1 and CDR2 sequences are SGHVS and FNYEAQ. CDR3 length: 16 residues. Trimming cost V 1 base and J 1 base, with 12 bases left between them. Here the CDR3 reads CASSLGYSLGTDTQYF. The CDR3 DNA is TGTGCCAGCAGCTTAGGTTACTCTTTAGGCACAGATACGCAGTATTTT.

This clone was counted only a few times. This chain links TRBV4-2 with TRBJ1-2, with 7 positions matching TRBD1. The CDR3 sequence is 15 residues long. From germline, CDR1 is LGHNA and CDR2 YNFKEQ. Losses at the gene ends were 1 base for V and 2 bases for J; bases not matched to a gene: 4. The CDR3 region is CASSQADRANYGYTF. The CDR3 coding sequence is TGTGCCAGCAGCCAAGCCGACAGGGCGAACTATGGCTACACCTTC.

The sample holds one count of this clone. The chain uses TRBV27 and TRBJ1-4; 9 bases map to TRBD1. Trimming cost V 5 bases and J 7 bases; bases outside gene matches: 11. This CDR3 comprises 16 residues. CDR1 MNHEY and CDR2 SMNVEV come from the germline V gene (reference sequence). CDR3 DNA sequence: TGTGCCAGCAGTCCGGGACAGGGCCGGAGGGCTGAAAAACTGTTTTTT. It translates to CASSPGQGRRAEKLFF.

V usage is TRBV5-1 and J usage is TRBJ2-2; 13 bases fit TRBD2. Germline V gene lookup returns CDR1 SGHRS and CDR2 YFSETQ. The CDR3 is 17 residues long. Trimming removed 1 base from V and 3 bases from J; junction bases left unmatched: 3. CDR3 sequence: CASSLRTSGGHTGELFF. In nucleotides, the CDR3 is TGCGCCAGCAGCTTGAGGACTAGCGGGGGCCACACCGGGGAGCTGTTTTTT.

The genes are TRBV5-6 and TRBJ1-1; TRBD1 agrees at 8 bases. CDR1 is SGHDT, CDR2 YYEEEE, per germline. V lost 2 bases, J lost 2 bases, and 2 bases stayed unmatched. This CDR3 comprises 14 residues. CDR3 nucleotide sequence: TGTGCCAGCAGCTTACAGGGGGTTAACACTGAAGCTTTCTTT. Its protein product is CASSLQGVNTEAFF.